These T cell receptor beta chains were read from a single sample in a study of blood T cell repertoires in COVID-19. Sequencing was performed with immunoSEQ multiplex PCR; in TCRdb, only in-frame clones are kept and a portion is missing. The data show about 230,000 clones, roughly 84% seen once. The source material was peripheral blood. The source is a woman in her thirties or forties who had recovered from COVID-19. Each CDR3 is given with its conserved first and last residue. The order of the fields is D gene, V gene, J gene, clone size, CDR3 DNA, CDR3 protein. The D gene is left open where the match is weak. The listing skips clone size in some rows; elsewhere it reads once, few, many or a size class.

>TRBD1|TRBV19|TRBJ2-6|-
TGTGCCAGTAGTATCGACAGGGGATCTGGGGCCAACGTCCTGACTTTC
CASSIDRGSGANVLTF
>-|TRBV7-6|TRBJ1-1|once
TGTGCCAGCAGCCCGCGAACTGGGGGGACCACTGAAGCTTTCTTT
CASSPRTGGTTEAFF
>-|TRBV7-9|TRBJ1-2|-
TGTGCCAGCTCCGCACAGGACACTTCAAACTATGGCTACACCTTC
CASSAQDTSNYGYTF
>-|TRBV5-6|TRBJ2-2|-
TGTGCCAGCAGCTTGGGATCAGTCGCGAACACCGGGGAGCTGTTTTTT
CASSLGSVANTGELFF
>TRBD1|TRBV19|TRBJ1-2|-
TGTGCCAGTAGTCGGGACAGGGTAAACTATGGCTACACCTTC
CASSRDRVNYGYTF
>TRBD1|TRBV4-3|TRBJ1-2|-
TGCGCCAGCAGCCAGAGGACAGGGGATGGCTACACCTTC
CASSQRTGDGYTF
>-|TRBV7-2|TRBJ1-1|-
TGTGCCAGCAGCTCAGATCCGGGGAACACTGAAGCTTTCTTT
CASSSDPGNTEAFF
>-|TRBV9|TRBJ2-5|-
TGTGCCAGCAGCGCATCATCACAAGAGACCCAGTACTTC
CASSASSQETQYF
>TRBD2|TRBV2|TRBJ2-3|once
TGTGCCAGCGGACTAGCGGGGGGGCCGGGCACAGATACGCAGTATTTT
CASGLAGGPGTDTQYF
>-|TRBV7-2|TRBJ2-1|-
TGTGCCAGCAGAGATGCCAAAGCGGGCGATGAGCAGTTCTTC
CASRDAKAGDEQFF
>-|TRBV15|TRBJ2-2|-
TGTGCCACCAGCAGAGATCCCGACAGTCCGAACACCGGGGAGCTGTTTTTT
CATSRDPDSPNTGELFF
>-|TRBV9|TRBJ2-3|-
TGTGCCAGCAGCGTAGCGATGGGCGGGGGCGGGCAGACAGATACGCAGTATTTT
CASSVAMGGGGQTDTQYF
>TRBD2|TRBV7-3|TRBJ2-1|-
TGTGCCAGCAGCGAAGCCGGCGGGGGGGCCTATGAGCAGTTCTTC
CASSEAGGGAYEQFF
>-|TRBV5-1|TRBJ2-3|-
TGCGCCAGCAGCGGGGGGATGGCGGATACGCAGTATTTT
CASSGGMADTQYF
>-|TRBV9|TRBJ1-2|-
TGTGCCAGCAGCGAAGTACAGCCCCTGGGCTGGTATGGCTACACCTTC
CASSEVQPLGWYGYTF
>-|TRBV7-2|TRBJ1-3|-
TGTGCCAGCAGTATAGCTTGGGACATCGGGAACACCATATATTTT
CASSIAWDIGNTIYF
>-|TRBV2|TRBJ1-6|-
TGTGCCAGCAGTGAAAACAGGGAGTATGCACCCCTCCACTTT
CASSENREYAPLHF
>TRBD1|TRBV5-6|TRBJ2-3|-
TGTGCCAGCAGCCAGCAGGGGGCGCGAAGAGATACGCAGTATTTT
CASSQQGARRDTQYF
>-|TRBV6-4|TRBJ1-2|-
TGTGCCAGCAGTGACTCGCCCGCGAGCTATGGCTACACCTTC
CASSDSPASYGYTF
>-|TRBV2|TRBJ1-5|-
TGTGCCAGCAGTGCCCTAGAGGCCCAAAGAATGGACAATCAGCCCCAGCATTTT
CASSALEAQRMDNQPQHF
>-|TRBV4-3|TRBJ1-2|-
TGCGCCAGCAGCCTGGGACTCCAGGGCTATGGCTACACCTTC
CASSLGLQGYGYTF
>TRBD1|TRBV28|TRBJ2-7|-
TGTGCCAGCAGTTTATTGGCGGGACAGGGTTACGAGCAGTACTTC
CASSLLAGQGYEQYF
>TRBD2|TRBV20-1|TRBJ2-1|-
TGCAGTGCCAGTGACGTGACTAGCGGGGTAGGTAATGAGCAGTTCTTC
CSASDVTSGVGNEQFF
>TRBD1|TRBV5-1|TRBJ2-2|-
TGCGCCAGCAGCTTGGGCTCAGGGGGCGCCGGGGAGCTGTTTTTT
CASSLGSGGAGELFF
>TRBD1|TRBV27|TRBJ2-5|-
TGTGCCAGCAGTTACCGACCTTCTTACAGGGGGCGGATAGAGACCCAGTACTTC
CASSYRPSYRGRIETQYF
>-|TRBV10-3|TRBJ1-4|once
TGTGCCATCATTAGGAGGCGACCAACTAATGAAAAACTGTTTTTT
CAIIRRRPTNEKLFF
>TRBD1|TRBV13|TRBJ1-4|-
TGTGCCAGCAGCCCACGACGCGGACAGGCAACTAATGAAAAACTGTTTTTT
CASSPRRGQATNEKLFF
>TRBD1|TRBV2|TRBJ2-7|few
TGTGCCAGCAGTGAAGTCCGGACAGGGATCTACGAGCAGTACTTC
CASSEVRTGIYEQYF
>-|TRBV7-9|TRBJ1-2|-
TGTGCCAGCAGCTTAGGAGATACTAACTATGGCTACACCTTC
CASSLGDTNYGYTF
>-|TRBV14|TRBJ1-1|-
TGTGCCAGCAGCTCCGGGGGAAACACTGAAGCTTTCTTT
CASSSGGNTEAFF
>TRBD1|TRBV7-7|TRBJ2-3|-
TGTGCTAGCAGCTTATCTCCAGGGGGAGTAGATACGCAGTATTTT
CASSLSPGGVDTQYF
>-|TRBV6-5|TRBJ1-6|once
TGTGCCAGCAGTTACTTAGGGGGAGTAAATTCACCCCTCCACTTT
CASSYLGGVNSPLHF